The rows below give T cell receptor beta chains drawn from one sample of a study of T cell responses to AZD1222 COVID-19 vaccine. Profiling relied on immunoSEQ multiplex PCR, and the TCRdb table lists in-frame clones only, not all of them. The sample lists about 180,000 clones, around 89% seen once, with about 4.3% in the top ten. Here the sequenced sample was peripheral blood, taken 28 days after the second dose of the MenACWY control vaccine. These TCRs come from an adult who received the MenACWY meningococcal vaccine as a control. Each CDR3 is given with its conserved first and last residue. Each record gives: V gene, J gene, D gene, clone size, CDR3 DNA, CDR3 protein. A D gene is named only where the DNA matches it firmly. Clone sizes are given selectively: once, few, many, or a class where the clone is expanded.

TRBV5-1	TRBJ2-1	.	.	TGCGCCAGCAGGTCGGGTTCGGGCAGTGCAAATGAGCAGTTCTTC	CASRSGSGSANEQFF
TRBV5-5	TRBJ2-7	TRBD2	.	TGTGCCAGCAGCCCGGAAGGACTAGCGGACCCCCGGGAATCGTACTTC	CASSPEGLADPRESYF
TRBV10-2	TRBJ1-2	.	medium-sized	TGCGCCAGCAGTGATCTCGGATTGGATGGCTACACCTTC	CASSDLGLDGYTF
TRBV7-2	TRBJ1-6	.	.	TGTGCCAGCAGCTTATGGAGCGTCCGGGATTCACCCCTCCACTTT	CASSLWSVRDSPLHF
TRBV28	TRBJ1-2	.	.	TGTGCCAGCAGTTTATCTTACAGGTCCAATGGCTACACCTTC	CASSLSYRSNGYTF
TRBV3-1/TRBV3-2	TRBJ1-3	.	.	TGTGCCAGCAGCCAAGGGGGGGGGCTAAGCTCTGGAAACACCATATATTTT	CASSQGGGLSSGNTIYF
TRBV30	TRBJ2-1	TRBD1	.	TGTGCCTGCGGACAGGGGGCCGTAGCGGGCGGGGATGAGCAGTTCTTC	CACGQGAVAGGDEQFF
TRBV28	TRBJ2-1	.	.	TGTGCCGTGGCAGCCCTCTACAATGAGCAGTTCTTC	CAVAALYNEQFF
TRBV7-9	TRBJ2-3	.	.	TGTGCCAGCAGCTTCGTAGGAGATACGCAGTATTTT	CASSFVGDTQYF
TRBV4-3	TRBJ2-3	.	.	TGCGCCAGCAGCCAAGTTGGACTAAACACAGATACGCAGTATTTT	CASSQVGLNTDTQYF
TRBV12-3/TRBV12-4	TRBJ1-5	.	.	TGTGCCAGCAGCCCCGATTCCAATCAGCCCCAGCATTTT	CASSPDSNQPQHF
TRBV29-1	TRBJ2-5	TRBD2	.	TGCAGCGCCTCGGGAGGGGCTCAAGAGACCCAGTACTTC	CSASGGAQETQYF
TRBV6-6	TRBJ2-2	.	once	TGTGCCAGCAGTACCCGACAGGACACCGGGGAGCTGTTTTTT	CASSTRQDTGELFF
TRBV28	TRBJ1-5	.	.	TGTGCCAGCAGTTTAGGAGGCGCAGGACCGTCCTATAGCAATCAGCCCCAGCATTTT	CASSLGGAGPSYSNQPQHF
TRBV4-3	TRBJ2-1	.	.	TGCGCCAGCAGCCAAGGGGTCTACAATGAGCAGTTCTTC	CASSQGVYNEQFF
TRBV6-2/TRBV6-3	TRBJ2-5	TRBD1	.	TGTGCCAGCAGCCAAATGCGGGACAGGGAAGGAGAGACCCAGTACTTC	CASSQMRDREGETQYF
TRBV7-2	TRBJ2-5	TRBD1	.	TGTGCCAGCATCAGGGGGACCCACGAGACCCAGTACTTC	CASIRGTHETQYF
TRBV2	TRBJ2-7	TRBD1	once	TGTGCCAGCGGGGGGACAGGGGACCCCTACGAGCAGTACTTC	CASGGTGDPYEQYF
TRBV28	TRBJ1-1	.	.	TGTGCCAGCAGTGCCCGGAGGCGAGAAGCTTTCTTT	CASSARRREAFF
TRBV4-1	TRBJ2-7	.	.	TGCGCCAGCAGCCAAGTCCAGGGGGGATCCTACGAGCAGTACTTC	CASSQVQGGSYEQYF
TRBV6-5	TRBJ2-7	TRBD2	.	TGTGCCAGCGGGTGGGTAGCGGGAGTGACCTACGAGCAGTACTTC	CASGWVAGVTYEQYF
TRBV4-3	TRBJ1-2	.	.	TGCGCCAGCAGCCAAGATTACAGCGACTATGGCTACACCTTC	CASSQDYSDYGYTF
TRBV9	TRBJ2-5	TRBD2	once	TGTGCCAGCAGCGTACTTGGCGGGAGTCTTCGGGAGACCCAGTACTTC	CASSVLGGSLRETQYF
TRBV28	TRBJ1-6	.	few	TGTGCCAGCAGCTTTACGTCGGGGGCGGTCTCACCCCTCCACTTT	CASSFTSGAVSPLHF
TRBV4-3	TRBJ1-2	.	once	TGCGCCAGCAGCCAAAAGTTCGGGAAGGATGGCTACACCTTC	CASSQKFGKDGYTF
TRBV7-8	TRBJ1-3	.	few	TGTGCCAGCCTCCCTGACAGCCTGGGAGCCAACACCATATATTTT	CASLPDSLGANTIYF
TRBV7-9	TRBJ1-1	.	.	TGTGCCAGCAGCTTCACAGCGAACACTGAAGCTTTCTTT	CASSFTANTEAFF
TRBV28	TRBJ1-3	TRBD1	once	TGTGCCAGCAGCAGCGGACAGGTTGGAAACACCATATATTTT	CASSSGQVGNTIYF
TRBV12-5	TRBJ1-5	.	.	TGTGCTAGTGCCGCCGGGGGGGGTTATCAGCCCCAGCATTTT	CASAAGGGYQPQHF
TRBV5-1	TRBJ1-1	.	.	TGCGCCAGCAGCTTCTCCCCAGAAAGCGTGAACACTGAAGCTTTCTTT	CASSFSPESVNTEAFF
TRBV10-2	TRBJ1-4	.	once	TGCGCCAGCAGCCCCACGAGGAATGAAAAACTGTTTTTT	CASSPTRNEKLFF
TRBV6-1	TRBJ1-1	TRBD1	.	TGTGCCAGCAGTGAAGCGCAGGGGGAGACTGAAGCTTTCTTT	CASSEAQGETEAFF
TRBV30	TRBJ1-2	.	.	TGTGCCTGGAGTAAGTTTGGGGGAGAAGGCTACACCTTC	CAWSKFGGEGYTF
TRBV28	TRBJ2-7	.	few	TGTGCCAGCAGACCCAATTCCGGGACCTACGAGCAGTACTTC	CASRPNSGTYEQYF
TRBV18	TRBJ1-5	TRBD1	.	TGTGCCAGCTCACCGGGACAGGAGGATCAGCCCCAGCATTTT	CASSPGQEDQPQHF
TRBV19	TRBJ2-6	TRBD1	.	TGTGCCAGTAGTATTACAGGGGTCGGGGCCAACGTCCTGACTTTC	CASSITGVGANVLTF
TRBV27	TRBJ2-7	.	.	TGTGCCAGCAGTTTTGGCACTACCTACGAGCAGTACTTC	CASSFGTTYEQYF
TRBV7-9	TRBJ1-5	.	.	TGTGCCAGCAGCTCCACTAGGACAGCCAATCAGCCCCAGCATTTT	CASSSTRTANQPQHF
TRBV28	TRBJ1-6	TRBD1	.	TGTGCCAGCAGTTATGCCTTGGACAGGGGATATAATTCACCCCTCCACTTT	CASSYALDRGYNSPLHF
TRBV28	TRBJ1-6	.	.	TGTGCCAGCAGTTTTGGAGATTCACCCCTCCACTTT	CASSFGDSPLHF
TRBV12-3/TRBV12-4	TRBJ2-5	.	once	TGTGCCAGCAGGACGGGACTCCAAGAGACCCAGTACTTC	CASRTGLQETQYF